These T cell receptor beta chains were read from a single sample in a study of PD-1 blockade in classical Hodgkin lymphoma. The data were produced by immunoSEQ multiplex PCR, yet TCRdb's version contains in-frame clones alone and is incomplete. The sample consists of about 24,000 clones, under 90% of them appearing once. This specimen was peripheral blood mononuclear cells (PBMCs), taken before the fourth cycle of nivolumab. The receptor source for this set is a human donor with classical Hodgkin lymphoma. Each CDR3 is given with its conserved first and last residue. A D gene is named only where the DNA matches it firmly. A row's size may be missing; if present it is once, few, many or a size class.

v_call	cdr3_length	d_call	j_call	clone_size	cdr3_aa	cdr3_nt
TRBV7-9	14	.	TRBJ1-2	.	CASSLARELKGYTF	TGTGCCAGCAGCTTAGCCAGGGAATTGAAAGGCTACACCTTC
TRBV28	14	TRBD1	TRBJ1-5	.	CASSPGQGTQPQHF	TGTGCCAGCAGTCCGGGACAGGGGACCCAGCCCCAGCATTTT
TRBV19	14	.	TRBJ1-2	.	CASSIQGGSYGYTF	TGTGCCAGTAGTATACAAGGAGGTTCCTATGGCTACACCTTC
TRBV28	12	.	TRBJ1-2	.	CASSLPGLGYTF	TGTGCCAGCAGTTTACCAGGCCTAGGCTACACCTTC
TRBV6-1	17	.	TRBJ2-7	.	CASSERAGIRPAYEQYF	TGTGCCAGCAGTGAAAGGGCAGGGATAAGACCTGCCTACGAGCAGTACTTC
TRBV2	16	.	TRBJ2-7	.	CASSEGWGATSYEQYF	TGTGCCAGCAGTGAAGGATGGGGGGCAACTTCCTACGAGCAGTACTTC
TRBV2	13	.	TRBJ2-5	.	CASSVGTQETQYF	TGTGCCAGCAGTGTGGGGACTCAAGAGACCCAGTACTTC
TRBV28	15	.	TRBJ2-1	once	CASSTNRLRLNEQFF	TGTGCCAGCAGTACTAACAGGCTAAGGTTGAATGAGCAGTTCTTC
TRBV7-2	17	.	TRBJ2-4	.	CASSLGGTRGAKNIQYF	TGTGCCAGCAGCTTAGGAGGGACCCGCGGAGCCAAAAACATTCAGTACTTC
TRBV19	15	.	TRBJ2-3	.	CASSRAPLLTDTQYF	TGTGCCAGTAGTAGGGCTCCTTTATTAACAGATACGCAGTATTTT
TRBV5-8	15	TRBD2	TRBJ2-3	.	CASRRLAGAPDTQYF	TGTGCCAGCAGAAGGCTAGCGGGAGCACCAGATACGCAGTATTTT
TRBV5-6	16	.	TRBJ1-5	.	CASSLQLRVYYQPQHF	TGTGCCAGCAGCTTACAACTCCGGGTCTATTATCAGCCCCAGCATTTT
TRBV6-6	15	TRBD2	TRBJ2-2	.	CASSPSGTLTGELFF	TGTGCCAGCAGCCCCAGCGGGACCCTCACCGGGGAGCTGTTTTTT
TRBV27	12	.	TRBJ1-1	.	CVTREGNTEAFF	TGTGTGACCAGGGAAGGGAACACTGAAGCTTTCTTT
TRBV7-9	13	.	TRBJ2-1	.	CASSWMGDDEQFF	TGTGCCAGCAGCTGGATGGGAGATGATGAGCAGTTCTTC
TRBV19	16	.	TRBJ2-3	.	CASSIARDSRGDTQYF	TGTGCCAGTAGTATAGCCCGGGACTCTCGCGGAGATACGCAGTATTTT
TRBV11-2	15	.	TRBJ2-3	.	CASSLDPTATDTQYF	TGTGCCAGCAGCTTAGATCCTACGGCCACAGATACGCAGTATTTT
TRBV6-5	14	.	TRBJ2-3	.	CASSYGQGPSVAYF	TGTGCCAGCAGTTATGGTCAGGGCCCCTCTGTAGCGTATTTT
TRBV18	14	.	TRBJ1-2	.	CASSPPGDPYGYTF	TGTGCCAGCTCACCACCAGGGGATCCCTATGGCTACACCTTC
TRBV18	14	.	TRBJ1-2	few	CASSPENEGSGYTF	TGTGCCAGCTCACCCGAGAATGAGGGTAGCGGCTACACCTTC
TRBV6-5	14	.	TRBJ2-1	.	CASSYSIFFDEQFF	TGTGCCAGCAGTTACTCAATCTTTTTCGATGAGCAGTTCTTC
TRBV21-1	17	.	TRBJ1-5	.	CASITLMRDRAGQPQHF	TGTGCCAGCATCACGTTGATGAGGGACAGGGCAGGTCAGCCCCAGCATTTT
TRBV5-1	16	.	TRBJ1-3	.	CASSLLSTEYGNTIYF	TGCGCCAGCAGCTTATTATCAACAGAGTATGGAAACACCATATATTTT
TRBV7-9	16	.	TRBJ1-2	.	CASSPPRQGPNYGYTF	TGTGCCAGCAGCCCCCCGAGGCAGGGACCTAACTATGGCTACACCTTC
TRBV6-5	14	TRBD1	TRBJ2-3	.	CASSYGDRRDTQYF	TGTGCCAGCAGTTACGGGGACAGGAGGGATACGCAGTATTTT
TRBV11-3	17	TRBD2	TRBJ2-1	.	CASSLNPAGGPYNEQFF	TGTGCCAGCAGCTTAAACCCAGCGGGGGGGCCCTACAATGAGCAGTTCTTC
TRBV7-6	13	.	TRBJ2-2	.	CASSPSVKGELFF	TGTGCCAGCAGCCCCAGTGTCAAAGGGGAGCTGTTTTTT
TRBV27	16	TRBD2	TRBJ2-1	.	CASSSAGLAAYNEQFF	TGTGCCAGCAGTTCCGCGGGACTAGCGGCATACAATGAGCAGTTCTTC
TRBV2	16	TRBD2	TRBJ2-3	.	CATTGTSGGRGDTQYF	TGTGCCACCACCGGGACTAGCGGGGGCCGGGGAGATACGCAGTATTTT
TRBV9	14	TRBD2	TRBJ2-1	.	CASSVTGTRGEQFF	TGTGCCAGCAGCGTAACCGGGACTAGAGGTGAGCAGTTCTTC
TRBV20-1	11	.	TRBJ2-1	.	CSARLEWEQFF	TGCAGTGCTAGACTAGAGTGGGAGCAGTTCTTC
TRBV15	11	.	TRBJ1-1	.	CATSKQSEAFF	TGTGCCACCAGCAAACAGTCTGAAGCTTTCTTT
TRBV6-6	11	TRBD2	TRBJ2-7	.	CASTSGYEQYF	TGTGCCAGCACTAGCGGGTACGAGCAGTACTTC
TRBV7-9	14	TRBD1	TRBJ1-2	.	CASSLGGQIYGYTF	TGTGCCAGCAGCTTAGGGGGACAGATCTATGGCTACACCTTC
TRBV7-2	15	.	TRBJ1-1	.	CASSTQRSREAEAFF	TGTGCCAGCAGCACTCAAAGGAGTAGGGAGGCTGAAGCTTTCTTT
TRBV2	14	.	TRBJ2-2	few	CASSDAGASGELFF	TGTGCCAGCAGTGATGCAGGGGCATCCGGGGAGCTGTTTTTT
TRBV10-3	15	.	TRBJ1-1	.	CAISASGPRMAEAFF	TGTGCCATCAGTGCTAGTGGCCCCAGAATGGCTGAAGCTTTCTTT
TRBV7-9	12	.	TRBJ1-1	.	CASSRDGAEAFF	TGTGCCAGCAGCCGCGATGGCGCCGAAGCTTTCTTT
TRBV5-4	15	.	TRBJ2-1	.	CASNHRSVDYNEQFF	TGTGCCAGCAACCACAGGAGCGTGGACTACAATGAGCAGTTCTTC
TRBV5-1	14	.	TRBJ2-7	medium-sized	CASSADLVELREYF	TGCGCCAGCAGCGCGGACCTAGTCGAACTACGAGAGTACTTC
TRBV4-2	15	.	TRBJ2-2	.	CASSQDGGIGGELFF	TGTGCCAGCAGCCAAGATGGCGGGATTGGCGGGGAGCTGTTTTTT
TRBV2	13	TRBD1	TRBJ2-7	.	CASSEKGAGEQYF	TGTGCCAGCAGTGAAAAGGGGGCAGGCGAGCAGTACTTC
TRBV5-6	13	.	TRBJ1-2	.	CASSSGLSRGYTF	TGTGCCAGCAGCTCGGGACTGAGTCGGGGCTACACCTTC
TRBV9	14	TRBD2	TRBJ2-7	.	CASSASGGSYEQYF	TGTGCCAGCAGCGCTAGCGGGGGGTCCTACGAGCAGTACTTC
TRBV7-2	12	.	TRBJ2-2	.	CASSSSTGELFF	TGTGCCAGCAGCTCATCGACCGGGGAGCTGTTTTTT
TRBV28	17	.	TRBJ2-3	.	CASSLVGSIGGTDTQYF	TGTGCCAGCAGTTTAGTCGGGAGCATAGGGGGCACAGATACGCAGTATTTT
TRBV28	15	TRBD1	TRBJ1-2	.	CASSLPTGLNYGYTF	TGTGCCAGCAGTTTACCGACAGGGCTGAACTATGGCTACACCTTC
TRBV7-9	14	.	TRBJ2-5	.	CASSTTEVVETQYF	TGTGCCAGCAGCACGACAGAGGTCGTAGAGACCCAGTACTTC
TRBV4-3	17	.	TRBJ1-5	.	CASSQDKGLCRNQPQHF	TGCGCCAGCAGCCAAGACAAGGGACTCTGTAGGAACCAGCCCCAGCATTTT
TRBV4-3	15	.	TRBJ2-7	.	CASSQDSGGNYEQYF	TGCGCCAGCAGCCAAGATTCTGGCGGGAACTACGAGCAGTACTTC
TRBV7-8	16	.	TRBJ2-1	.	CASSRDQREFYNEQFF	TGTGCCAGCAGCCGTGATCAACGGGAGTTTTACAATGAGCAGTTCTTC
TRBV10-2	16	TRBD2	TRBJ2-7	.	CASRPTGGTRAYEQYF	TGCGCCAGCAGACCCACCGGGGGGACTAGGGCCTACGAGCAGTACTTC
TRBV19	15	TRBD1	TRBJ1-3	.	CASSSGTGSGNTIYF	TGTGCCAGTAGTTCCGGGACAGGGTCTGGAAACACCATATATTTT
TRBV13	14	.	TRBJ1-3	.	CASSSVTSGNTIYF	TGTGCCAGCAGTTCAGTGACCTCTGGAAACACCATATATTTT
TRBV7-7	13	.	TRBJ2-1	few	CASSPFEGYEQFF	TGTGCCAGCAGCCCCTTTGAAGGATATGAGCAGTTCTTC
TRBV4-2	14	.	TRBJ2-1	.	CASSQGLEDNEQFF	TGTGCCAGCAGCCAAGGACTAGAAGACAATGAGCAGTTCTTC
TRBV5-1	13	TRBD1	TRBJ1-6	few	CASSPDRGSPLHF	TGCGCCAGCAGCCCGGACAGGGGTTCACCCCTCCACTTT
TRBV11-2	14	TRBD1	TRBJ1-1	.	CASSLVGQGAEAFF	TGTGCCAGCAGCTTAGTGGGACAGGGGGCTGAAGCTTTCTTT
TRBV6-1	19	TRBD1	TRBJ2-6	.	CASSERTGGYLSGANVLTF	TGTGCCAGCAGTGAACGGACAGGGGGATATCTCTCTGGGGCCAACGTCCTGACTTTC
TRBV18	14	.	TRBJ1-2	.	CASSPPTFHSGYTF	TGTGCCAGCTCACCACCGACGTTCCACTCGGGCTACACCTTC